One and the same sample provided the 19 T cell receptor beta chains below, sequenced in a study of cytomegalovirus exposure and HLA in healthy donors (dated by TCRdb to about 2017). Receptor libraries were prepared by the immunoSEQ multiplex PCR assay. A mixture of 60 forward primers for TCR Vbeta segments and 13 reverse primers for TCR Jbeta segments was used in the multiplex PCR. TCRdb's version of the immuneACCESS table is confined to in-frame rearrangements and falls short of the full clone set. An unresolved V gene accounts for under half of the shortfall where checked; the remainder is of unknown origin. Counted in this sample were roughly 100,000 clones; about three quarters of them appeared once. The ten largest clones add up to over 6.5% of the sample. The sequenced sample consisted of PBMCs. These receptors originate from a woman in her forties in good health and CMV-seropositive.

This clone was picked up a small number of times. The same CDR3 can be traced to other DNA sequences in this sample. V gene TRBV5-1 combines with J gene TRBJ2-7; D unclear. Germline V gene sequence: CDR1 SGHRS, CDR2 YFSETQ. This CDR3 spans 14 amino acids. V lost 0 bases to trimming and J lost 0 bases, with 7 bases between them. The chain's CDR3 is CASSLDPSSYEQYF. The CDR3 nucleotides are TGCGCCAGCAGCTTGGATCCGAGCTCCTACGAGCAGTACTTC.

The rearrangement joins TRBV13 to TRBJ2-7, with 11 bases fitting TRBD2. CDR1 is PRHDT, CDR2 FYEKMQ, per germline (reference sequence). CDR3 length: 16 residues. The trim removed 0 bases at V and 7 bases at J, leaving 8 bases unmatched. Written as DNA, the CDR3 is TGTGCCAGCAGCTTAGGAGTTAGCGGGGGGGCGGGGGAGCAGTACTTC. Amino acids: CASSLGVSGGAGEQYF.

The rearrangement joins TRBV7-6 to TRBJ2-1, with TRBD2 matching over 7 bases. The trim removed 2 bases at V and 10 bases at J, leaving 5 bases unmatched. Germline lookup yields CDR1 SGHVS and CDR2 FNYEAQ. CDR3 length: 13 residues. CDR3 sequence (DNA): TGTGCCAGCAGCTTATCCGGGGAGGGGGAGCAGTTCTTC. This gives the protein CASSLSGEGEQFF.

The chain couples TRBV11-3 to TRBJ2-5; 7 nucleotides agree with TRBD1. Trimming cost V 4 bases and J 5 bases; bases outside gene matches: 16. Germline V gene data show CDR1 as SGHNT and CDR2 as YENEEA. The CDR3 totals 17 residues. The CDR3 is CASSSSFRPTGEETQYF. The CDR3 coding sequence is TGTGCCAGCAGCTCCTCTTTCCGCCCAACAGGGGAGGAGACCCAGTACTTC. The full variable domain, completed using reference TRBV11-3 and TRBJ2-5, is EAGVVQSPRYKIIEKKQPVAFWCNPISGHNTLYWYLQNLGQGPELLIRYENEEAVDDSQLPKDRFSAERLKGVDSTLKIQPAELGDSAVYLCASSSSFRPTGEETQYFGPGTRLLVL.

This clone has a handful of counts. V and J are TRBV27 and TRBJ2-7; TRBD1 is a possible D gene (6 bases). The germline gives CDR1 MNHEY, CDR2 SMNVEV (reference sequence). Trimming cost V 5 bases and J 4 bases, with 12 bases left between them. This CDR3 has 13 amino acids. The CDR3 coding sequence is TGTGCCAGCAGTCAGGGGAGTCCGTACGAGCAGTACTTC. Translated: CASSQGSPYEQYF.

This clone was picked up a small number of times. CDR3 amino acids: CASSLLAGPDTQYF. The CDR3 nucleotides are TGTGCCAGCAGCTTATTAGCGGGTCCAGATACGCAGTATTTT. The V and J genes are TRBV7-2 and TRBJ2-3; 7 bases are a match to TRBD2. From germline, CDR1 is SGHTA and CDR2 FQGNSA. This CDR3 is built from 14 residues. V was clipped by 2 bases and J by 4 bases; unmatched bases: 3. The whole variable domain, filled in from reference TRBV7-2 and TRBJ2-3, reads GAGVSQSPSNKVTEKGKDVELRCDPISGHTALYWYRQSLGQGLEFLIYFQGNSAPDKSGLPSDRFSAERTGGSVSTLTIQRTQQEDSAVYLCASSLLAGPDTQYFGPGTRLTVL.

The chain links TRBV6-1 to TRBJ1-5, with D perhaps matching TRBD1 (5 bases). Looked up from germline, CDR1 is MNHNS and CDR2 is SASEGT. The CDR3 loop spans 12 amino acids. Trimming pared 8 bases from V and 7 bases from J, leaving 12 bases between. The CDR3: CASRQGVQPQHF. In DNA form, the CDR3 reads TGTGCCAGCCGGCAGGGCGTACAGCCCCAGCATTTT.

Remarks on this clone: A junction end diverges from the germline sequence, so it may reflect a read error. The V call is TRBV7-8, the J call TRBJ2-7; 7 bases fit TRBD1. CDR1 is SGHVS, CDR2 FQNEAQ, per germline. The CDR3 is 15 residues long. The CDR3 sequence is CASSRRGQLNYGQYF. CDR3 sequence (DNA): TGTGCCAGCAGCAGACGGGGACAGCTTAACTACGGGCAGTACTTC.

The CDR3 nucleotides read TGTGCCAGCAGCTCCAAAACCAGCGGGAGTCCCCCCCCAGATACGCAGTATTTT. It encodes CASSSKTSGSPPPDTQYF. V is TRBV7-2 and J is TRBJ2-3; TRBD2 aligns across 8 bases. Germline V gene data show CDR1 as SGHTA and CDR2 as FQGNSA. The CDR3 spans 18 residues. The junction had 16 bases not matched to a gene; V was cut back by 4 bases and J by 4 bases.

The V gene is TRBV10-2, the J gene TRBJ2-3; D is unresolved. V lost 6 bases to trimming and J lost 6 bases, with 10 bases between them. The CDR3 sequence is 12 residues long. Germline CDR1 WSHSY, CDR2 SAAADI. The CDR3 spells CASRPARDTQYF. For the CDR3, the DNA is TGCGCCAGCAGGCCTGCGAGGGATACGCAGTATTTT.

This chain joins TRBV18 and TRBJ1-5, with 8 bases fitting TRBD1. This CDR3 spans 14 amino acids. The V segment lost 4 bases and the J segment 5 bases; nucleotides outside the gene matches: 4. CDR1 and CDR2 from the germline V gene are KGHSH and LQKENI. CDR3 loop: CASSQGQGDQPQHF. As DNA, the CDR3 is TGTGCCAGCTCACAAGGACAGGGAGATCAGCCCCAGCATTTT.

V usage is TRBV11-3 and J usage is TRBJ2-5, with D possibly TRBD1 on 5 matching bases. V shed 5 bases and J shed 3 bases, with 10 bases lying between them. CDR1 and CDR2 from the germline V gene are SGHNT and YENEEA. This CDR3 contains 13 residues. CDR3 in DNA: TGTGCCAGCAGCCTTGGGGCTGAAGAGACCCAGTACTTC. This codes for CASSLGAEETQYF. Filled out from reference TRBV11-3 and TRBJ2-5, the complete variable domain reads EAGVVQSPRYKIIEKKQPVAFWCNPISGHNTLYWYLQNLGQGPELLIRYENEEAVDDSQLPKDRFSAERLKGVDSTLKIQPAELGDSAVYLCASSLGAEETQYFGPGTRLLVL.

This clone appeared a few times. For the CDR3, the DNA is TGTGCCAGCAGCTTAGCCTACCGGACATCCGATAATTCACCCCTCCACTTT. As protein: CASSLAYRTSDNSPLHF. The rearrangement joins TRBV7-2 to TRBJ1-6; D is perhaps TRBD1 (5 bases). CDR1 is SGHTA and CDR2 is FQGNSA in the germline V gene. The V end lost 0 bases, the J end lost 5 bases, and 14 bases lay between the germline ends. This CDR3 region has 17 residues.

The chain uses TRBV4-3 and TRBJ2-1, with a tentative D call TRBD1 (6 bases). Trimming cost V 2 bases and J 9 bases, with 11 bases left between them. The germline V gene has CDR1 LGHNA and CDR2 YSLEER. The CDR3 length is 13 residues. CDR3 amino acids: CASSQQGHTEQFF. The DNA of the CDR3 is TGCGCCAGCAGCCAACAGGGACACACTGAGCAGTTCTTC.

This rearrangement joins TRBV25-1 to TRBJ2-5; 7 bases line up with TRBD2. In germline, CDR1 is MGHDK, CDR2 SYGVNS. The CDR3 covers 14 residues. The ends lost 7 bases at V and 3 bases at J; junction bases unmatched: 8. CDR3 sequence: CASTLAGREETQYF. The CDR3 DNA reads as TGTGCCAGCACCCTGGCAGGGAGGGAAGAGACCCAGTACTTC. The full variable domain, in which reference TRBV25-1 and TRBJ2-5 provide the parts outside the CDR3, is EADIYQTPRYLVIGTGKKITLECSQTMGHDKMYWYQQDPGMELHLIHYSYGVNSTEKGDLSSESTVSRIRTEHFPLTLESARPSHTSQYLCASTLAGREETQYFGPGTRLLVL.

This clone came up once. The rearrangement links TRBV6-5 to TRBJ2-7, with TRBD1 matching 8 bases. CDR1 is MNHEY and CDR2 is SVGAGI in the germline V gene. The length of the CDR3 is 13 residues. Losses at the gene ends were 6 bases for V and 3 bases for J; bases not matched to a gene: 4. The CDR3 DNA reads TGTGCCAGCAGAGCGACAGGGGACTACGAGCAGTACTTC. This translates into CASRATGDYEQYF.

The J gene is TRBJ1-2, the V gene TRBV5-1; 7 bases match TRBD1. The V and J ends lost 2 bases and 7 bases, in that order; junction bases with no gene match: 8. Looked up from germline, CDR1 is SGHRS and CDR2 is YFSETQ. There are 14 residues in the CDR3. DNA for the CDR3: TGCGCCAGCAGCTTTGGCGACAGGGCGAGTGGCTACACCTTC. This codes for CASSFGDRASGYTF. Full variable domain (rest looked up from reference TRBV5-1 and TRBJ1-2): KAGVTQTPRYLIKTRGQQVTLSCSPISGHRSVSWYQQTPGQGLQFLFEYFSETQRNKGNFPGRFSGRQFSNSRSEMNVSTLELGDSALYLCASSFGDRASGYTFGSGTRLTVV.

The J gene is TRBJ2-5, the V gene TRBV4-1; D gene ambiguous. The DNA end lines up better with TRBJ2-7; the J call may be wrong. The CDR3 totals 15 residues. Germline lookup yields CDR1 MGHRA and CDR2 YSYEKL. The CDR3 sequence: CASSQNAQVAYEQYF. The CDR3 DNA reads TGCGCCAGCAGCCAAAACGCTCAAGTTGCCTACGAGCAGTACTTC.

The chain carries TRBV7-6 and TRBJ1-3; D gene unclear. The CDR3 contains 13 residues. CDR1 SGHVS and CDR2 FNYEAQ come from the germline V gene. Deletions cut 5 bases from V and 2 bases from J, with 7 bases between. The CDR3 protein is CASSGKTGNTIYF. In DNA form, the CDR3 reads TGTGCCAGCAGCGGCAAGACTGGAAACACCATATATTTT.